The clone carrying this TCR beta chain is a singleton in its sample. This sample is part of a study of blood T cell repertoires in COVID-19. In the original analysis: From reference gene primer amplification, estimates of nucleated cell counts were derived. Produced via immunoSEQ multiplex PCR; TCRdb's table is partial and in-frame only. The V and J calls and the clone size are those of that table, but D and trimming were determined from the DNA. The sample records over 200,000 clones, approximately 90% being singletons. Participants were aged roughly 18 to 95 years, lived in around 22 US areas, and enrolled virtually. Unmatched junction bases numbered 9, after V lost 2 bases and J lost 4 bases. This CDR3 spans 17 amino acids. Germline V gene data show CDR1 as MGHRA and CDR2 as YSYEKL.

The V and J genes are TRBV4-1 and TRBJ1-4; TRBD1 matches at 8 bases. This TCR was recovered from a man aged 25-45 years who had recovered from COVID-19. Input material: PBMCs or T cells enriched from blood (not recorded which). The CDR3 coding sequence is TGCGCCAGCAGCCAAATGAACACAGGGGGTATTAATGAAAAACTGTTTTTT. It yields the protein CASSQMNTGGINEKLFF.